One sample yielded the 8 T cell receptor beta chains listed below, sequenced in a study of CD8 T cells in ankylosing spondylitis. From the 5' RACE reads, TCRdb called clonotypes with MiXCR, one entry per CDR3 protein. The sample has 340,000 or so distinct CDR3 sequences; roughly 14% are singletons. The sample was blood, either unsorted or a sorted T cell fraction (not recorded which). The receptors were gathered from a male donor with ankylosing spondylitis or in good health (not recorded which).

CDR3 bases: TGCGCCAGCAGTCGACCCCCGTCTGAAGCTTTCTTT. Translation: CASSRPPSEAFF. This chain uses TRBV4-1 with TRBJ1-1; D gene uncertain. This CDR3 has 12 residues. Between the trimmed V and J ends, which lost 6 bases and 6 bases, there was a span of 11 bases. Looked up from germline, CDR1 is MGHRA and CDR2 is YSYEKL.

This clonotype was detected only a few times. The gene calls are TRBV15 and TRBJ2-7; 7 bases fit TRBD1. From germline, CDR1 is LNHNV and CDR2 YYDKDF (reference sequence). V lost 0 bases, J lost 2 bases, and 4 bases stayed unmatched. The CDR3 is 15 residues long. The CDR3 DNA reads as TGTGCCACCAGCAGAGATGTCGGGACAGCCTACGAGCAGTACTTC. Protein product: CATSRDVGTAYEQYF.

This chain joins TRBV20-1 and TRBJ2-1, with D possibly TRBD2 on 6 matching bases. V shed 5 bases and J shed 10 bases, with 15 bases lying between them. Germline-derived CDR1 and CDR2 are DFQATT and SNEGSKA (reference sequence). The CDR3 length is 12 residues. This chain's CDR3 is CSADHLSGEQFF. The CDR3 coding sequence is TGCAGTGCTGACCACCTAAGCGGGGAGCAGTTCTTC.

CDR3 region: CATSREGTSGRKDTQYF. The CDR3 DNA is TGTGCCACCAGCAGAGAAGGGACTAGCGGGAGAAAAGATACGCAGTATTTT. The V and J genes are TRBV15 and TRBJ2-3; 14 nucleotides agree with TRBD2. CDR1 and CDR2 from the germline V gene are LNHNV and YYDKDF (reference sequence). CDR3 size: 17 residues. Losses at the gene ends were 0 bases for V and 5 bases for J; bases not matched to a gene: 4.

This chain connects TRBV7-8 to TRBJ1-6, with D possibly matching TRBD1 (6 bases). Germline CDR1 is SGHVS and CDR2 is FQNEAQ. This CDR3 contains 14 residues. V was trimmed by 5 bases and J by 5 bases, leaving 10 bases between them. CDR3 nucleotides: TGTGCCAGCAGCCCACAGGGTCATAATTCACCCCTCCACTTT. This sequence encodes CASSPQGHNSPLHF.

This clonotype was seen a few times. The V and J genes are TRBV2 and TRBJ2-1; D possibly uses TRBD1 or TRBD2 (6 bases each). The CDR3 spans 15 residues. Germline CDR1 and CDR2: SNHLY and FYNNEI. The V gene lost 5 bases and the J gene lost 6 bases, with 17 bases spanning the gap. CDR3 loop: CASSFTGRIGNEQFF. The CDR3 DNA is TGTGCCAGCAGTTTCACAGGGAGGATTGGCAATGAGCAGTTCTTC.

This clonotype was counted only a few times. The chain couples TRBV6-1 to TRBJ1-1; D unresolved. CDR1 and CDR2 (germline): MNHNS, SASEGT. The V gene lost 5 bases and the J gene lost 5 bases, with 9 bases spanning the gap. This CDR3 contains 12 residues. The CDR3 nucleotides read TGTGCCAGCAGTCTCCCTGGGACTGAAGCTTTCTTT. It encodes CASSLPGTEAFF.

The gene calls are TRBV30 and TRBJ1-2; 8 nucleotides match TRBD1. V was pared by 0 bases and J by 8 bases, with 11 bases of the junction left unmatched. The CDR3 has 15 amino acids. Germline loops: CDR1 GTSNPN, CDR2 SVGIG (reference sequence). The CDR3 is CAWSVLGQGRRGYTF. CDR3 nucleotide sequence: TGTGCCTGGAGTGTACTCGGACAGGGACGGAGGGGCTACACCTTC.